Listed below are T cell receptor beta chains from one sample, sequenced in a study of graft-versus-host responses after intestinal transplantation. TCRdb's copy holds only in-frame clones and misses some; the assay was immunoSEQ multiplex PCR. The sample holds approximately 63,000 clones, roughly 89% seen once. Sequencing used ileum tissue, obtained 350 to 400 days after transplant. The receptor set was obtained from a human patient who received an intestinal transplant, so some T cells may come from the graft donor. Both conserved end residues are part of each CDR3. A D gene is named only where the DNA matches it firmly. Size is stated for part of the rows, as once, few or many counts, or as a class when the clone is expanded.

V gene	clone size	D gene	J gene	CDR3 length	CDR3 protein	CDR3 DNA
TRBV11-2	.	TRBD2	TRBJ2-7	13	CASSSGTSYEQYF	TGTGCCAGCAGCTCCGGGACTAGCTACGAGCAGTACTTC
TRBV4-1	.	.	TRBJ2-7	17	CASSQDLRTTYTYEQYF	TGCGCCAGCAGCCAAGATCTTAGGACAACGTACACCTACGAGCAGTACTTC
TRBV2	.	.	TRBJ2-7	16	CASTDPRGAPPYEQYF	TGTGCCAGCACTGATCCCCGGGGGGCCCCCCCCTACGAGCAGTACTTC
TRBV9	.	TRBD2	TRBJ2-7	15	CASSPSGGGTYEQYF	TGTGCCAGCAGCCCCTCCGGGGGGGGCACCTACGAGCAGTACTTC
TRBV9	.	.	TRBJ2-3	15	CASSVGARGEDTQYF	TGTGCCAGCAGCGTAGGAGCTCGCGGGGAAGATACGCAGTATTTT
TRBV10-3	few	TRBD1	TRBJ1-1	13	CAISETGGTEAFF	TGTGCCATCAGTGAGACAGGGGGCACTGAAGCTTTCTTT
TRBV2	.	.	TRBJ2-7	12	CASLGPLREQYF	TGTGCCAGTTTGGGCCCGCTTCGCGAGCAGTACTTC
TRBV5-1	.	.	TRBJ2-7	15	CASSLAPKHPYEQYF	TGCGCCAGCAGCTTGGCCCCGAAACATCCCTACGAGCAGTACTTC
TRBV7-3	.	.	TRBJ2-1	16	CASSLTGARGYNEQFF	TGTGCCAGCAGCTTAACGGGGGCCAGAGGGTACAATGAGCAGTTCTTC
TRBV5-1	few	.	TRBJ1-1	15	CASSLPPIQNTEAFF	TGCGCCAGCAGCTTGCCTCCTATACAGAACACTGAAGCTTTCTTT
TRBV4-2	.	TRBD2	TRBJ2-3	15	CASTGLAGSTDTQYF	TGTGCCAGCACGGGACTAGCGGGGAGCACAGATACGCAGTATTTT
TRBV27	.	.	TRBJ1-2	15	CASSSPGGTNYGYTF	TGTGCCAGCAGTTCGCCCGGGGGCACTAACTATGGCTACACCTTC
TRBV18	.	TRBD1	TRBJ1-5	14	CASSQTGANQPQHF	TGTGCCAGCTCACAGACAGGGGCCAATCAGCCCCAGCATTTT
TRBV10-2	.	TRBD2	TRBJ2-1	16	CASSPSGGASYNEQFF	TGCGCCAGCAGCCCCAGCGGGGGGGCCTCCTACAATGAGCAGTTCTTC
TRBV13	.	.	TRBJ2-7	13	CASSLEEKGEQYF	TGTGCCAGCAGCTTAGAGGAAAAAGGGGAGCAGTACTTC
TRBV28	few	.	TRBJ1-2	16	CASSFGAGGLGYGYTF	TGTGCCAGCAGTTTTGGAGCTGGAGGGTTGGGCTATGGCTACACCTTC
TRBV10-1	.	TRBD1	TRBJ1-5	14	CASIRGVGDQPQHF	TGCGCCAGCATCAGGGGGGTTGGCGATCAGCCCCAGCATTTT
TRBV6-5	.	TRBD2	TRBJ2-5	15	CASSLAGGPKETQYF	TGTGCCAGCAGTCTAGCGGGGGGGCCTAAGGAGACCCAGTACTTC
TRBV6-5	.	.	TRBJ1-4	15	CASSYSPESGEKLFF	TGTGCCAGCAGTTACTCTCCAGAGTCAGGTGAAAAACTGTTTTTT
TRBV4-1	.	.	TRBJ1-2	18	CASSQAEGTQLLNYGYTF	TGCGCCAGCAGCCAAGCGGAAGGTACACAATTACTGAACTATGGCTACACCTTC
TRBV6-1	few	.	TRBJ1-4	16	CASSEVGGSANEKLFF	TGTGCCAGCAGTGAAGTAGGTGGGTCGGCTAATGAAAAACTGTTTTTT
TRBV11-2	.	.	TRBJ1-6	15	CASSEWTGITSPLHF	TGTGCCAGCAGCGAATGGACGGGTATAACGTCACCCCTCCACTTT
TRBV2	.	.	TRBJ1-1	12	CASRGLGREAFF	TGTGCCAGCCGCGGTTTGGGGAGGGAAGCTTTCTTT
TRBV15	.	TRBD2	TRBJ2-5	15	CATSRDGSAGGTQYF	TGTGCCACCAGCAGAGATGGGTCCGCGGGAGGGACCCAGTACTTC
TRBV19	once	.	TRBJ1-5	13	CASSMVGRQPQHF	TGTGCCAGTAGTATGGTAGGCCGTCAGCCCCAGCATTTT
TRBV7-8	.	TRBD2	TRBJ2-7	16	CASSFGTGTSSYEQYF	TGTGCCAGCAGCTTCGGGACCGGGACTAGTTCCTACGAGCAGTACTTC
TRBV11-3	.	.	TRBJ2-5	13	CASSARAQETQYF	TGTGCCAGCAGCGCCAGGGCGCAAGAGACCCAGTACTTC
TRBV6-5	.	.	TRBJ2-7	16	CASSYSVTLSSYEQYF	TGTGCCAGCAGTTACTCGGTGACATTATCTTCCTACGAGCAGTACTTC
TRBV9	.	TRBD2	TRBJ2-3	14	CASSFRGGADTQYF	TGTGCCAGCAGCTTTCGGGGGGGCGCAGATACGCAGTATTTT
TRBV10-2	.	TRBD1	TRBJ2-5	14	CASSEGQGEETQYF	TGCGCCAGCAGCGAGGGACAGGGCGAGGAGACCCAGTACTTC
TRBV6-6	.	.	TRBJ2-7	15	CASSYGEGQRYEQYF	TGTGCCAGCAGTTACGGTGAAGGGCAAAGGTACGAGCAGTACTTC
TRBV11-2	once	.	TRBJ2-7	12	CASSPQGNEQYF	TGTGCCAGCAGTCCACAGGGTAACGAGCAGTACTTC
TRBV28	.	.	TRBJ2-3	14	CASSEAGLTDTQYF	TGTGCCAGCAGTGAGGCGGGCCTCACAGATACGCAGTATTTT
TRBV5-1	.	.	TRBJ2-5	14	CASSLGGLQETQYF	TGCGCCAGCAGCTTGGGGGGGCTCCAAGAGACCCAGTACTTC
TRBV19	.	TRBD1	TRBJ1-4	14	CASSRTGQNEKLFF	TGTGCCAGTTCAAGGACAGGTCAAAATGAAAAACTGTTTTTT
TRBV10-3	.	.	TRBJ1-5	13	CAISENSNQPQHF	TGTGCCATCAGTGAAAATAGCAATCAGCCCCAGCATTTT
TRBV27	.	TRBD2	TRBJ2-1	16	CASSLFRTSVENEQFF	TGTGCCAGCAGTTTATTCCGGACTAGCGTAGAGAATGAGCAGTTCTTC
TRBV5-5	.	.	TRBJ1-1	14	CASSQGPLRDEAFF	TGTGCCAGCAGCCAAGGACCCCTCCGGGATGAAGCTTTCTTT
TRBV18	.	TRBD2	TRBJ2-5	15	CASSPVDGGTETQYF	TGTGCCAGCTCACCCGTGGACGGGGGGACAGAGACCCAGTACTTC